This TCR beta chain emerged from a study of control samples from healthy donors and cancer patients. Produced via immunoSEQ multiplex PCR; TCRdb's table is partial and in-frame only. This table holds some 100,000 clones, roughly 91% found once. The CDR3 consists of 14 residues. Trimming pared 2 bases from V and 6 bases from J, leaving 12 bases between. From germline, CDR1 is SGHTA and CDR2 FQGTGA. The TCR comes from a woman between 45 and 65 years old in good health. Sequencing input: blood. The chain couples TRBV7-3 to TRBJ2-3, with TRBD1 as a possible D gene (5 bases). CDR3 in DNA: TGTGCCAGCAGCTTATCTAACTCAGGGGATACGCAGTATTTT. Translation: CASSLSNSGDTQYF.